Shown below are 6 T cell receptor beta chains from a single sample sequenced in a study of shared clonotypes between healthy human individuals. Using immunoSEQ multiplex PCR, the repertoire was profiled, and TCRdb retains in-frame clones only, with some absent. The sample records a few million clones, around nine tenths being singletons. Sequencing was carried out using naive CD4+ T cells sorted from blood. This sample's subset: CD45RA+ positively selected. The receptors come from a man younger than 35 in good health.

The V call is TRBV27, the J call TRBJ2-7; 11 bases line up with TRBD2. Germline V CDR1 and CDR2: MNHEY, SMNVEV (reference sequence). This CDR3 is built from 15 residues. Trimming took 2 bases from V and 6 from J; bases not matched to a gene: 6. CDR3 sequence reads: CASSLVAGGPFEQYF. The CDR3 DNA follows: TGTGCCAGCAGTTTAGTAGCGGGGGGGCCGTTCGAGCAGTACTTC.

This chain connects TRBV19 to TRBJ1-5, with D unresolved. Germline V gene sequence: CDR1 LNHDA, CDR2 SQIVND (reference sequence). Trimming shortened V by 3 bases and J by 0 bases, and 18 bases separated the two germline ends. There are 18 residues in the CDR3. The CDR3 DNA reads as TGTGCCAGTAGTATTACGGGTAATCATGCCTATAGCAATCAGCCCCAGCATTTT. This gives the protein CASSITGNHAYSNQPQHF. Filled out from reference TRBV19 and TRBJ1-5, the complete variable domain reads DGGITQSPKYLFRKEGQNVTLSCEQNLNHDAMYWYRQDPGQGLRLIYYSQIVNDFQKGDIAEGYSVSREKKESFPLTVTSAQKNPTAFYLCASSITGNHAYSNQPQHFGDGTRLSIL.

The chain joins TRBV7-2 to TRBJ2-7; no definite D call. The V and J ends lost 0 bases and 6 bases respectively, with 12 bases between them. The V gene's germline CDR1 is SGHTA and CDR2 FQGNSA. This CDR3 region has 14 residues. CDR3 bases: TGTGCCAGCAGCTTAGCCTACCTTAGACGCGAGCAGTACTTC. Its protein is CASSLAYLRREQYF.

This clone was seen only a few times. Other nucleotide sequences in the sample specify the same CDR3. The V and J genes are TRBV12-5 and TRBJ1-5, with unresolved D. Trimming stripped 1 base from V and 1 base from J, with 8 bases between. The CDR3 loop spans 15 amino acids. CDR1 LGHNT and CDR2 FRNRAP come from the germline V gene. The CDR3 protein is CASGLGQLSNQPQHF. As DNA, the CDR3 is TGTGCTAGTGGTTTGGGGCAGTTGAGCAATCAGCCCCAGCATTTT.

V and J are TRBV19 and TRBJ2-1; TRBD2 is a possible D gene (7 bases). Trimming stripped 5 bases from V and 6 bases from J, with 14 bases between. Germline assignment: CDR1 LNHDA and CDR2 SQIVND (reference sequence). The CDR3 spans 14 residues. CDR3 nucleotides: TGTGCCAGTAGTCCAAGGGGAGGGGGCAATGAGCAGTTCTTC. It specifies CASSPRGGGNEQFF.

This rearrangement joins TRBV10-1 to TRBJ2-1; TRBD1 aligns across 7 bases. The V segment lost 2 bases and the J segment 5 bases; nucleotides outside the gene matches: 12. This CDR3 is built from 17 residues. Germline V gene sequence: CDR1 WNHNN, CDR2 SYGVQD (reference sequence). CDR3 in amino acids: CASSEHPKGTDHNEQFF. CDR3 DNA: TGCGCCAGCAGTGAGCATCCCAAAGGGACAGATCACAATGAGCAGTTCTTC.